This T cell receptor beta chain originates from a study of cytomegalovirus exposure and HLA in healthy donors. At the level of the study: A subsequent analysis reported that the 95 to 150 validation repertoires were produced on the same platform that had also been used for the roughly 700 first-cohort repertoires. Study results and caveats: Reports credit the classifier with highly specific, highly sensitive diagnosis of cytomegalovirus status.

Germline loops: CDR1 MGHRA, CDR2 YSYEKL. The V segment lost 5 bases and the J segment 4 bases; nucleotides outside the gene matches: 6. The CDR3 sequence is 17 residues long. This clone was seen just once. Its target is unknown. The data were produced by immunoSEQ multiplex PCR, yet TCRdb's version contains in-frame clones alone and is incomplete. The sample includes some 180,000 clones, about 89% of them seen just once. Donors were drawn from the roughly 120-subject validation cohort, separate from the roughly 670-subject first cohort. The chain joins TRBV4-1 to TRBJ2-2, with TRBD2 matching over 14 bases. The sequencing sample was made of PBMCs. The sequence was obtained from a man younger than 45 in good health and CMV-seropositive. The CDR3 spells CASSNGLAGGITGELFF. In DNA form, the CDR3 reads TGCGCCAGCAGCAACGGACTAGCGGGAGGTATCACCGGGGAGCTGTTTTTT.